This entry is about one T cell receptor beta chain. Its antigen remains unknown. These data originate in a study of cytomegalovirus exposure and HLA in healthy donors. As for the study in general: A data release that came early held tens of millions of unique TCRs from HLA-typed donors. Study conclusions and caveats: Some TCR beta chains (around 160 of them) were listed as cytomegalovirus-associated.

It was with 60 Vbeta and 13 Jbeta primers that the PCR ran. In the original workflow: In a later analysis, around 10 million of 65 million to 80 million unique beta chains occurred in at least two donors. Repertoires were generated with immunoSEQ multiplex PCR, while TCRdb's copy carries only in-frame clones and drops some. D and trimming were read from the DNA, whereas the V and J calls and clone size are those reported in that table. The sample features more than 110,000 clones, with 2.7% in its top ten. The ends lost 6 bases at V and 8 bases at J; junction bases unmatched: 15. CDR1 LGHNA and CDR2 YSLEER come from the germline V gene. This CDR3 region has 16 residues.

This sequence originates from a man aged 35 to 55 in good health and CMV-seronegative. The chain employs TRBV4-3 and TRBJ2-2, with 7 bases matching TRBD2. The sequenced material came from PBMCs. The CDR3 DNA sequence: TGCGCCAGCAGGGCCTCTAGCGGAAACCTGGGGGGGGAGCTGTTTTTT. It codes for CASRASSGNLGGELFF.